This is a list of T cell receptor beta chains from one sample in a study of blood T cells in healthy people across ages. TCRdb re-analysed the 5' RACE reads in MiXCR, keeping a single row per CDR3 protein. The table includes hundreds of thousands of distinct CDR3 sequences, roughly 21% detected once. Specimen: blood. The receptors shown here come from a man between 65 and 79 years old in good health. The CDR3 runs from the conserved cysteine through the conserved F or W. A D gene is named only where the DNA matches it firmly. Size values are once, few and many counts, or a class for expanded clones, and some rows have none.

clone size,D gene,V gene,J gene,CDR3 protein,CDR3 DNA
NA,NA,TRBV12-3/TRBV12-4,TRBJ2-3,CASRTTGVGADTQYF,TGTGCCAGCAGAACCACTGGCGTTGGCGCAGATACGCAGTATTTT
many,NA,TRBV20-1,TRBJ2-7,CSASTYSGSYEQYF,TGCAGTGCTAGCACCTATAGCGGCTCCTACGAGCAGTACTTC
NA,NA,TRBV20-1,TRBJ1-3,CSAREGGPSGNTIYF,TGCAGTGCTAGAGAAGGGGGACCCTCTGGAAACACCATATATTTT
NA,TRBD2,TRBV6-4,TRBJ2-5,CASRPSGGQETQYF,TGTGCCAGCAGACCTAGCGGGGGGCAGGAGACCCAGTACTTC
few,TRBD1,TRBV20-1,TRBJ1-2,CSASSSFGQENYGYTF,TGCAGTGCTAGTAGTTCGTTTGGACAGGAGAACTATGGCTACACCTTC
few,NA,TRBV6-1,TRBJ1-1,CASSEAFRAEAFF,TGTGCCAGCAGTGAAGCGTTTAGGGCTGAAGCTTTCTTT
NA,NA,TRBV5-1,TRBJ2-2,CASRPGQIKTGGLFF,TGCGCCAGCAGGCCTGGACAGATAAAAACCGGGGGGCTGTTTTTT
NA,TRBD1,TRBV12-3/TRBV12-4,TRBJ2-5,CASSLVTGGREQYF,TGTGCCAGCAGTTTGGTGACAGGGGGTAGGGAGCAGTACTTC
NA,NA,TRBV27,TRBJ2-3,CASSQDTRPDTQYF,TGTGCCAGCAGTCAGGACACGAGGCCAGATACGCAGTATTTT
few,NA,TRBV7-2,TRBJ2-2,CACSLGTGELFF,TGTGCCTGCAGCTTAGGTACCGGGGAGCTGTTTTTT
NA,NA,TRBV20-1,TRBJ1-4,CSANQAGYSEKLFF,TGCAGTGCCAACCAAGCGGGATATAGTGAAAAACTGTTTTTT
NA,TRBD2,TRBV2,TRBJ2-1,CASSPSGSVDEQFF,TGTGCCAGCAGTCCAAGCGGGAGTGTGGATGAGCAGTTCTTC
few,TRBD1,TRBV14,TRBJ2-3,CASSHPGTGDKYF,TGTGCCAGCAGCCACCCCGGGACAGGGGATAAGTATTTT
NA,NA,TRBV20-1,TRBJ2-7,CSARDTKAEANSYEQYF,TGCAGTGCTAGAGATACCAAAGCGGAAGCAAACTCCTACGAGCAGTACTTC
NA,NA,TRBV5-1,TRBJ1-6,CASSLGGNSNSPLHF,TGCGCCAGCAGCTTGGGGGGGAATTCTAATTCACCCCTCCACTTT
many,NA,TRBV14,TRBJ1-2,CASSQVQGWNYGYTF,TGTGCCAGCAGCCAAGTCCAGGGCTGGAACTATGGCTACACCTTC
NA,TRBD1,TRBV20-1,TRBJ2-5,CSASIIQGYRETQYF,TGCAGTGCTAGCATAATACAGGGGTACAGGGAGACCCAGTACTTC
once,NA,TRBV7-9,TRBJ2-7,CASSGGHPYEQYF,TGTGCCAGCAGCGGGGGACACCCCTACGAGCAGTACTTC
NA,NA,TRBV10-3,TRBJ2-7,CAISAGDYEQYF,TGTGCCATCTCGGCGGGCGACTACGAGCAGTACTTC
NA,TRBD2,TRBV24-1,TRBJ2-1,CATSGDLAGDKNEQFF,TGTGCCACCAGCGGGGATCTAGCGGGAGACAAAAATGAGCAGTTCTTC
NA,TRBD2,TRBV6-6,TRBJ2-3,CASSSRTSGETDTQYF,TGTGCCAGCAGTTCCCGTACTAGCGGCGAAACAGATACGCAGTATTTT
NA,NA,TRBV5-6,TRBJ2-7,CASSVLWGAGTYEQYF,TGTGCCAGCAGCGTACTGTGGGGGGCCGGTACCTACGAGCAGTACTTC
NA,NA,TRBV27,TRBJ2-3,CASSLEGFPTDTQYF,TGTGCCAGCAGCCTAGAGGGGTTCCCCACAGATACGCAGTATTTT
many,TRBD1,TRBV12-3/TRBV12-4,TRBJ2-7,CASSLAQGTGLYEQYF,TGTGCCAGCAGTTTAGCGCAGGGGACAGGCTTATACGAGCAGTACTTC
NA,TRBD1,TRBV7-2,TRBJ2-4,CASSFPTGVGAKNIQYF,TGTGCCAGCAGCTTCCCGACAGGGGTAGGGGCCAAAAACATTCAGTACTTC
NA,TRBD1,TRBV5-1,TRBJ1-1,CASSSDTGGGTEAFF,TGCGCCAGCAGTTCCGACACAGGGGGGGGCACTGAAGCTTTCTTT
few,TRBD2,TRBV11-2,TRBJ2-2,CASSMILAGAPYPGELFF,TGTGCCAGCAGCATGATACTAGCGGGAGCCCCTTACCCCGGGGAGCTGTTTTTT
many,TRBD2,TRBV27,TRBJ2-1,CASRLAGYNEQFF,TGTGCCAGCAGGCTAGCGGGGTACAATGAGCAGTTCTTC
few,TRBD2,TRBV7-2,TRBJ2-2,CASSPQTGGAGTGELFF,TGTGCCAGCAGCCCCCAAACGGGCGGAGCGGGAACCGGGGAGCTGTTTTTT
NA,NA,TRBV5-1,TRBJ2-5,CASSLGQAGQETQYF,TGCGCCAGCAGCTTGGGGCAGGCGGGGCAAGAGACCCAGTACTTC
many,NA,TRBV4-3,TRBJ1-2,CASSQDPRNYGYTF,TGCGCCAGCAGCCAAGATCCGAGAAACTATGGCTACACCTTC
NA,NA,TRBV29-1,TRBJ2-2,CSVDGGRVTGELFF,TGCAGCGTTGATGGGGGCAGGGTCACCGGGGAGCTGTTTTTT
few,NA,TRBV10-3,TRBJ2-7,CAISDGTNSYEQYF,TGTGCCATCAGTGATGGGACAAACTCCTACGAGCAGTACTTC
NA,NA,TRBV10-3,TRBJ2-3,CAISVGRENTDTQYF,TGTGCCATCAGTGTAGGCAGGGAAAACACAGATACGCAGTATTTT
NA,NA,TRBV6-6,TRBJ2-3,CASSSFGASTDTQYF,TGTGCCAGCAGTTCCTTCGGGGCTAGCACAGATACGCAGTATTTT
NA,NA,TRBV28,TRBJ2-5,CASSFNPTTDTAKGETQYF,TGTGCCAGCAGTTTTAACCCAACGACGGACACGGCCAAAGGGGAGACCCAGTACTTC
many,NA,TRBV3-1,TRBJ1-2,CASSSRIGTNYGYTF,TGTGCCAGCAGCTCTAGGATCGGGACTAACTATGGCTACACCTTC
few,NA,TRBV6-5,TRBJ1-2,CASSYFGQGYGYTF,TGTGCCAGCAGTTACTTTGGGCAGGGCTATGGCTACACCTTC
NA,TRBD1,TRBV6-5,TRBJ2-5,CASSYSDRGGRATQYF,TGTGCCAGCAGTTACTCAGACAGGGGGGGTAGGGCGACCCAGTACTTC
few,NA,TRBV4-1,TRBJ2-7,CASSQRSRVSEQYF,TGCGCCAGCAGCCAACGATCCAGGGTGAGCGAGCAGTACTTC
many,TRBD2,TRBV29-1,TRBJ2-4,CSVLAGGPSKNIQYF,TGCAGCGTTCTAGCGGGAGGGCCCAGCAAAAACATTCAGTACTTC
NA,NA,TRBV4-1,TRBJ1-2,CASSQFGRGYTF,TGCGCCAGCAGCCAATTTGGGAGAGGCTACACCTTC
once,NA,TRBV24-1,TRBJ2-2,CATSDPGRDTGELFF,TGTGCCACCAGTGACCCCGGGCGGGACACCGGGGAGCTGTTTTTT
NA,TRBD1,TRBV2,TRBJ2-7,CASLPETGGPEQYF,TGTGCCAGCCTCCCCGAGACAGGGGGTCCCGAGCAGTACTTC
many,NA,TRBV19,TRBJ1-1,CASSPSRQARTEAFF,TGTGCCAGTAGTCCTTCCCGACAGGCTCGCACTGAAGCTTTCTTT
few,TRBD2,TRBV7-2,TRBJ2-3,CASSLEASSGSADTQYF,TGTGCCAGCAGCTTAGAGGCTTCCAGCGGGAGCGCAGATACGCAGTATTTT
NA,NA,TRBV20-1,TRBJ2-7,CSAAKTSPPYEQYF,TGCAGTGCTGCTAAGACTAGTCCCCCGTACGAGCAGTACTTC
NA,NA,TRBV4-1,TRBJ2-1,CASSQARLNGEQFF,TGCGCCAGCAGCCAAGCCCGTCTCAACGGTGAGCAGTTCTTC
NA,TRBD2,TRBV28,TRBJ2-7,CASSLAGASLEQYF,TGTGCCAGCAGTTTAGCGGGAGCAAGTCTCGAGCAGTACTTC
few,NA,TRBV28,TRBJ1-4,CASIDRVGELFF,TGTGCCAGCATCGACCGGGTTGGGGAACTGTTTTTT
few,NA,TRBV10-3,TRBJ1-5,CAISTDYSNQPQHF,TGTGCCATCTCGACGGATTATAGCAATCAGCCCCAGCATTTT
few,NA,TRBV2,TRBJ1-6,CASSHPGNSPLHF,TGTGCCAGCAGCCATCCGGGGAACTCACCCCTCCACTTT